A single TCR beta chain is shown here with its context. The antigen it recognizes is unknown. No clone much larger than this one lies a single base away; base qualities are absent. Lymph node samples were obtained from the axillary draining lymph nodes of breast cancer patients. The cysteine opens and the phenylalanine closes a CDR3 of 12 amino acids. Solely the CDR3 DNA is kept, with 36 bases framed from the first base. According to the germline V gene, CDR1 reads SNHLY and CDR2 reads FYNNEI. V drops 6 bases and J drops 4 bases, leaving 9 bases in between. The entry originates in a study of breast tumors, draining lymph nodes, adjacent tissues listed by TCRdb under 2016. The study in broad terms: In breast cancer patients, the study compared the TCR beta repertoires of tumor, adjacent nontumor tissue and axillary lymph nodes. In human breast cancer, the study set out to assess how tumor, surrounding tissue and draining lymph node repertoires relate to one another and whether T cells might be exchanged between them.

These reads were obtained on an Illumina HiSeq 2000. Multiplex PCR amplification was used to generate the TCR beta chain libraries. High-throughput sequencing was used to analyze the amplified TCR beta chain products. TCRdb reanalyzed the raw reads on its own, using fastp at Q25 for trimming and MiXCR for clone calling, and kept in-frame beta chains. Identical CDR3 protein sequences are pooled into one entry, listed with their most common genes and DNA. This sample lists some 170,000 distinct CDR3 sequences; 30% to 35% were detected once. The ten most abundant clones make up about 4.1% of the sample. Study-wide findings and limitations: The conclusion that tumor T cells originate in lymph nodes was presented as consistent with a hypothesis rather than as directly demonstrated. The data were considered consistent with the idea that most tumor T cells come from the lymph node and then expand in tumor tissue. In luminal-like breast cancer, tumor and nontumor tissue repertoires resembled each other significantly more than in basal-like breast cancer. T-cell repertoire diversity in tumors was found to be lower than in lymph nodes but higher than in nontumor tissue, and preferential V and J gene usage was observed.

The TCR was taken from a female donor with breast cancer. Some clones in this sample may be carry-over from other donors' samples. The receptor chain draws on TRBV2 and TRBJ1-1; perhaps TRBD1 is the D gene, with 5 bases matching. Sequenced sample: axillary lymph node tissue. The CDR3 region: CASRGRGTEAFF. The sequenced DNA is TGTGCCAGCAGGGGGAGGGGCACTGAAGCTTTCTTT.